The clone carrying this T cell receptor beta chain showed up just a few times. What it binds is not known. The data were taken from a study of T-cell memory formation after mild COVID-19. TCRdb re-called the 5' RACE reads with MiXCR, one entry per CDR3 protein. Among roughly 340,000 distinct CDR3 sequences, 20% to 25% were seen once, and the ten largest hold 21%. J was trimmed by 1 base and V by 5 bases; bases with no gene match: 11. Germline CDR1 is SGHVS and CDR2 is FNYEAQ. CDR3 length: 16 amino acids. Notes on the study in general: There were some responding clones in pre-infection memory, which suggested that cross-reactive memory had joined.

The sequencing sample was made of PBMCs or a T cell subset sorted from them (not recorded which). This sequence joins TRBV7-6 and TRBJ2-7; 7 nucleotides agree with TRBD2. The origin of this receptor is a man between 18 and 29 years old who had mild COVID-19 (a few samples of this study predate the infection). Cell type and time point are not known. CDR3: CASSPMGSGASYEQYF. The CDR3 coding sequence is TGTGCCAGCAGCCCGATGGGCAGCGGGGCGTCCTACGAGCAGTACTTC.